These 21 T cell receptor beta chains share one sample of origin, sequenced in a study of circulating and synovial CD4+ cells in juvenile arthritis. Produced via immunoSEQ multiplex PCR; TCRdb's table is partial and in-frame only. The sample contains tens of thousands of clones, approximately 96% of which appear only once. Sequenced material: CD4+ T cells from blood. Receptor source: a human donor with juvenile idiopathic arthritis.

This sequence joins TRBV4-3 and TRBJ2-5; TRBD1 matches 11 bases. V was pared by 1 base and J by 5 bases, with 12 bases of the junction left unmatched. Looked up from germline, CDR1 is LGHNA and CDR2 is YSLEER. This CDR3 has 18 amino acids. In nucleotides, the CDR3 is TGCGCCAGCAGCCAAGCTTACAGACCGGGACAGGGGGACGAGACCCAGTACTTC. Protein: CASSQAYRPGQGDETQYF.

V usage is TRBV6-5 and J usage is TRBJ1-2, with a possible D match to TRBD1 (5 bases). The CDR3 consists of 13 residues. Germline CDR1 and CDR2: MNHEY and SVGAGI. V lost 7 bases and J lost 7, with 16 bases in between. CDR3 region: CASTPALGAGYTF. The CDR3 DNA reads TGTGCCAGCACCCCAGCACTTGGGGCTGGCTACACCTTC.

The chain recombines TRBV9 with TRBJ1-1, with TRBD1 as a possible D gene (5 bases). In germline, CDR1 is SGDLS, CDR2 YYNGEE. V was cut by 3 bases and J by 1 base, with 13 bases left in between. CDR3 length: 15 residues. The CDR3: CASSAGRGGNTEAFF. CDR3 DNA: TGTGCCAGCAGCGCAGGGAGGGGCGGGAACACTGAAGCTTTCTTT.

The chain recombines TRBV7-9 with TRBJ1-1; TRBD1 aligns across 9 bases. The germline CDR1 and CDR2 sequences are SEHNR and FQNEAQ (reference sequence). V lost 1 base and J lost 6; bases outside the gene matches: 3. This CDR3 has 14 amino acids. The CDR3 region has the DNA TGTGCCAGCAGCTTAGTGGGACAGGGTGCTGAAGCTTTCTTT. Encoded protein: CASSLVGQGAEAFF.

The rearrangement links TRBV5-1 to TRBJ1-2, with D possibly matching TRBD1 (5 bases). CDR1 and CDR2 (germline): SGHRS, YFSETQ. The CDR3 contains 14 residues. Trimming stripped 0 bases from V and 6 bases from J, with 12 bases between. CDR3: CASSLGQDTDGYTF. DNA of the CDR3: TGCGCCAGCAGCTTGGGGCAGGACACCGATGGCTACACCTTC.

The chain carries TRBV7-3 and TRBJ1-5; D call uncertain. This CDR3 spans 13 amino acids. The germline gives CDR1 SGHTA, CDR2 FQGTGA. The V end was cut by 5 bases, the J end by 0 bases, with 5 bases between. The CDR3 sequence is CASSRDSNQPQHF. In DNA form, the CDR3 reads TGTGCCAGCAGCCGAGATAGCAATCAGCCCCAGCATTTT.

This chain joins TRBV6-6 and TRBJ2-7, with 13 bases aligning to TRBD2. CDR3 length: 16 amino acids. CDR1 and CDR2 (germline): MNHNY, SVGAGI (reference sequence). V dropped 6 bases and J dropped 2; count of bases not matched to a gene: 7. The CDR3 DNA reads as TGTGCCAGCAGCCCCAGACTAGCGGGGGGACCCTACGAGCAGTACTTC. Protein product: CASSPRLAGGPYEQYF.

The V and J genes are TRBV5-1 and TRBJ2-3; weak D call: TRBD1 (7 bases). Trimming cost V 4 bases and J 1 base, with 13 bases left between them. The V gene's germline CDR1 is SGHRS and CDR2 YFSETQ. The CDR3 is made up of 15 amino acids. Here the CDR3 reads CASSQGGTGTDTQYF. CDR3 nucleotides: TGCGCCAGCAGCCAGGGCGGGACAGGCACAGATACGCAGTATTTT.

The rearrangement uses TRBV29-1 and TRBJ2-1; a weak D match, TRBD1 (5 bases). V lost 7 bases and J 3 bases, leaving 16 bases between the germline ends. The germline V gene has CDR1 SQVTM and CDR2 ANQGSEA. The CDR3 consists of 14 residues. CDR3 loop: CSAGAMGFYNEQFF. The CDR3 region has the DNA TGCAGCGCTGGGGCCATGGGATTCTACAATGAGCAGTTCTTC.

Details on this clone: This specimen includes other DNA sequences encoding the same CDR3. The chain carries TRBV30 and TRBJ1-6; D might be TRBD1 (5 bases). CDR3 length: 12 residues. V was shortened by 5 bases and J by 7 bases, with 9 bases between the two germline ends. Germline-derived CDR1 and CDR2 are GTSNPN and SVGIG (reference sequence). DNA of the CDR3: TGTGCCTGGGCAGGGTGGAATTCACCCCTCCACTTT. Protein: CAWAGWNSPLHF.

The V call is TRBV5-1, the J call TRBJ2-1; 10 bases fit TRBD2. Germline V gives CDR1 SGHRS, CDR2 YFSETQ. The CDR3 consists of 20 residues. The junction had 18 bases not matched to a gene; V was cut back by 2 bases and J by 4 bases. CDR3 region: CASSFRPTSGGAELYNEQFF. The CDR3 DNA sequence: TGCGCCAGCAGCTTCCGACCGACCAGCGGGGGGGCCGAGTTGTACAATGAGCAGTTCTTC.

The chain links TRBV5-4 to TRBJ1-1; possible D gene TRBD1, 6 bases. Trimming took off 3 bases at V and 1 base at J, with 10 bases between the two ends. The CDR3 consists of 14 residues. Germline CDR1 reads SGHNT; CDR2 reads YYREEE (reference sequence). CDR3 protein: CASSSGQRNTEAFF. In nucleotides, the CDR3 is TGTGCCAGCAGCTCCGGACAGCGGAACACTGAAGCTTTCTTT.

The chain employs TRBV18 and TRBJ2-1; perhaps TRBD2 as D (5 bases). V was shortened by 0 bases and J by 4 bases, with 7 bases between the two germline ends. The germline V gene has CDR1 KGHSH and CDR2 LQKENI. The CDR3 consists of 14 residues. CDR3 in DNA: TGTGCCAGCTCACCACCCGGAGGTTACAATGAGCAGTTCTTC. It specifies CASSPPGGYNEQFF.

The chain carries TRBV7-6 and TRBJ2-7, with D perhaps matching TRBD2 (6 bases). CDR1 is SGHVS and CDR2 is FNYEAQ in the germline V gene. With 3 bases removed from V and 3 bases from J, the gap between germline ends came to 12 bases. The CDR3 totals 14 residues. CDR3 amino acids: CASSLGGSFYEQYF. The CDR3 DNA follows: TGTGCCAGCAGCTTGGGGGGTTCTTTCTACGAGCAGTACTTC.

This chain links TRBV11-2 with TRBJ2-7; TRBD1 aligns across 8 bases. With 2 bases clipped from V and 5 bases from J, the junction kept 2 bases outside the gene matches. The V gene's germline CDR1 is SGHAT and CDR2 FQNNGV. The CDR3 spans 13 residues. The CDR3 sequence is CASSLQGADEQYF. In DNA, the CDR3 is TGTGCCAGCAGCTTACAGGGGGCCGACGAGCAGTACTTC.

The CDR3 loop is CASRRWQGAQRQNGYTF. CDR3 sequence (DNA): TGTGCCAGTAGACGGTGGCAGGGGGCCCAAAGGCAGAATGGCTACACCTTC. This rearrangement joins TRBV19 to TRBJ1-2; 8 positions match TRBD1. Germline V gene sequence: CDR1 LNHDA, CDR2 SQIVND (reference sequence). J gave up 6 bases and V 6 bases, and 18 bases lay outside the gene matches. The CDR3 length is 17 residues.

The chain joins TRBV11-1 to TRBJ2-3; 9 bases agree with TRBD1. Germline CDR1 reads SGHAT; CDR2 reads FQDESV (reference sequence). This CDR3 contains 15 residues. Germline trimming cut 3 bases from V and 1 base from J; bases unmatched to any gene: 2. The CDR3 sequence is CASSFWDRGTDTQYF. CDR3 coding DNA: TGTGCCAGCAGCTTCTGGGACAGGGGCACAGATACGCAGTATTTT.

CDR3 bases: TGCGCCAGCAGCCAAGACAGGGGTCCCTACGAGCAGTACTTC. It yields the protein CASSQDRGPYEQYF. The V gene is TRBV4-3, the J gene TRBJ2-7; the D gene is possibly TRBD1 (6 bases). Trimming took off 0 bases at V and 2 bases at J, with 8 bases between the two ends. Germline CDR1 reads LGHNA; CDR2 reads YSLEER. The CDR3 has 14 residues.

The chain has TRBV9 and TRBJ1-2; D gene unclear. Germline V lookup: CDR1 SGDLS, CDR2 YYNGEE. The V gene lost 0 bases and the J gene lost 8 bases, with 14 bases spanning the gap. The CDR3 sequence is 14 residues long. The CDR3 loop reads CASSVDGFARGYTF. The DNA for the CDR3 is TGTGCCAGCAGCGTAGATGGTTTCGCTAGGGGCTACACCTTC.

The gene calls are TRBV9 and TRBJ1-2; TRBD1 might be the D (6 bases). The germline V and J ends were trimmed by 2 bases and 3 bases, with 11 bases remaining between them. There are 14 residues in the CDR3. CDR1 is SGDLS and CDR2 is YYNGEE in the germline V gene. The CDR3 sequence: CASSVSAGDYGYTF. The DNA of the CDR3 is TGTGCCAGCAGCGTTTCGGCAGGGGACTATGGCTACACCTTC.

The rearrangement links TRBV5-1 to TRBJ1-1, with 9 bases that match TRBD1. The germline V gene has CDR1 SGHRS and CDR2 YFSETQ. The J segment lost 3 bases and the V segment lost 2 bases, leaving 8 bases of the junction unmatched. The CDR3 consists of 16 residues. For the CDR3, the DNA is TGCGCCAGCAGCTTATCCGGGACAGGGTATGACACTGAAGCTTTCTTT. Translation: CASSLSGTGYDTEAFF.